This passage covers 31 T cell receptor beta chains from one sample sequenced in a study of blood T cell repertoires in COVID-19 (dated by TCRdb to the early 2020s). The protocol used for the library was the immunoSEQ multiplex PCR assay. TCRdb limited this immuneACCESS table to in-frame rearrangements with V and J called. A share of clones is missing; checked studies link under half to unresolved V genes, and the rest is unexplained. This sample lists about 100,000 clones; 91% were detected once. The top ten clonotypes cover 15% to 20% of the sample. The specimen sequenced was peripheral blood. The receptors originated from a man aged 45-60 years with acute or convalescent COVID-19.

J is TRBJ2-6 and V is TRBV7-2; 10 nucleotides match TRBD2. The CDR3 spans 17 residues. The germline V gene has CDR1 SGHTA and CDR2 FQGNSA. Trimming at V came to 2 bases and at J to 2 bases, leaving 3 bases not matched to a gene. As DNA, the CDR3 is TGTGCCAGCAGCTTATACAGCGGGGGGGCTGGGGCCAACGTCCTGACTTTC. As protein: CASSLYSGGAGANVLTF.

The chain uses TRBV2 and TRBJ2-7; TRBD2 is a possible D gene (5 bases). Trimming pared 10 bases from V and 6 bases from J, leaving 10 bases between. The CDR3 is 10 amino acids. The V gene's germline CDR1 is SNHLY and CDR2 FYNNEI. CDR3 DNA: TGTGCCACCGGAGGTATCGAGCAGTACTTC. Its protein product is CATGGIEQYF.

The J gene is TRBJ1-5, the V gene TRBV7-8; D gene unclear. Germline loops: CDR1 SGHVS, CDR2 FQNEAQ. V was clipped by 1 base and J by 3 bases, with 19 bases between them. The length of the CDR3 is 18 residues. CDR3 amino acids: CASSLGTDPTSVNQPQHF. The CDR3 nucleotides are TGTGCCAGCAGCTTAGGAACAGACCCAACGTCGGTCAATCAGCCCCAGCATTTT.

The chain recombines TRBV7-9 with TRBJ2-4; 9 bases are a match to TRBD1. V dropped 1 base and J dropped 2; count of bases not matched to a gene: 6. Germline values: CDR1 SEHNR, CDR2 FQNEAQ (reference sequence). The CDR3 is 17 residues long. The CDR3 DNA reads as TGTGCCAGCAGCTTAGTCGGGACAGGGAAATCCAAAAACATTCAGTACTTC. Encoded protein: CASSLVGTGKSKNIQYF.

The chain uses TRBV28 and TRBJ1-5, with 8 positions matching TRBD1. The CDR3 consists of 15 residues. V trimming: 2 bases; J trimming: 7 bases; junction bases outside the gene matches: 7. From germline, CDR1 is MDHEN and CDR2 SYDVKM. This CDR3 reads CASSLRAGGRQPQHF. In DNA form, the CDR3 reads TGTGCCAGCAGTTTAAGGGCAGGGGGCCGACAGCCCCAGCATTTT. The whole variable domain, filled in from reference TRBV28 and TRBJ1-5, reads DVKVTQSSRYLVKRTGEKVFLECVQDMDHENMFWYRQDPGLGLRLIYFSYDVKMKEKGDIPEGYSVSREKKERFSLILESASTNQTSMYLCASSLRAGGRQPQHFGDGTRLSIL.

J is TRBJ1-2 and V is TRBV2; D remains unclear. The V end was cut by 3 bases, the J end by 6 bases, with 11 bases between. This CDR3 contains 13 residues. Per the germline V gene, CDR1 is SNHLY and CDR2 is FYNNEI. The CDR3 nucleotides are TGTGCCAGCAGTGAGGCGGAAGCTCATGGCTACACCTTC. Translating it yields CASSEAEAHGYTF.

The chain links TRBV30 to TRBJ1-3; D is ambiguous. V was trimmed by 5 bases and J by 4 bases, leaving 15 bases between them. The CDR3 spans 14 residues. The germline V gene encodes CDR1 GTSNPN and CDR2 SVGIG (reference sequence). CDR3 in amino acids: CAWWRSSGGNTIYF. CDR3 sequence (DNA): TGTGCCTGGTGGCGTAGCTCGGGAGGAAACACCATATATTTT.

This chain joins TRBV5-8 and TRBJ1-2; a weak D match, TRBD1 (5 bases). This CDR3 is 13 amino acids long. The germline CDR1 and CDR2 sequences are SGHTS and YDEGEE. V gave up 0 bases and J gave up 2 bases, with 5 bases separating them. The CDR3 DNA reads TGTGCCAGCAGCTTGGGACAGAACTATGGCTACACCTTC. It codes for CASSLGQNYGYTF.

The chain joins TRBV11-1 to TRBJ2-1; TRBD2 aligns across 14 bases. CDR1 is SGHAT, CDR2 FQDESV, per germline (reference sequence). This CDR3 contains 16 residues. V trimming: 6 bases; J trimming: 5 bases; junction bases outside the gene matches: 6. The CDR3 bases are TGTGCCAGCAGTCGGACTAGCGGGGGGAAGAACAATGAGCAGTTCTTC. Its protein is CASSRTSGGKNNEQFF.

The J gene is TRBJ2-2, the V gene TRBV19; tentative D call: TRBD1 (6 bases). The CDR3 is 17 residues long. Germline V CDR1 and CDR2: LNHDA, SQIVND (reference sequence). Deletions cut 5 bases from V and 0 bases from J, with 16 bases between. CDR3 residues: CASSHFSTGPNTGELFF. The DNA for the CDR3 is TGTGCCAGTAGTCACTTTTCCACAGGGCCGAACACCGGGGAGCTGTTTTTT.

The chain recombines TRBV6-2 or TRBV6-3 with TRBJ2-2; 8 bases match TRBD2. This CDR3 is built from 15 residues. In germline, CDR1 is MNHEY, CDR2 SVGEGT. V lost 5 bases and J lost 1; bases outside the gene matches: 3. DNA of the CDR3: TGTGCCAGCAGTGCCCTAGCGGGGAACACCGGGGAGCTGTTTTTT. Translating gives CASSALAGNTGELFF.

The V call is TRBV6-1, the J call TRBJ1-2, with D hard to call. V shed 3 bases and J shed 7 bases, with 12 bases lying between them. The germline gives CDR1 MNHNS, CDR2 SASEGT. The CDR3 spans 13 residues. The CDR3 DNA follows: TGTGCCAGCAGTGATGGGCCCGCCGGTGGCTACACCTTC. Protein product: CASSDGPAGGYTF.

This clone was observed once. V is TRBV4-1 and J is TRBJ2-7, with 8 positions matching TRBD1. Germline lookup yields CDR1 MGHRA and CDR2 YSYEKL. The V and J ends lost 6 bases and 0 bases, in that order; junction bases with no gene match: 7. The CDR3 has 15 residues. CDR3 residues: CASRQVGQGSYEQYF. The CDR3, as DNA: TGCGCCAGCAGACAGGTTGGACAGGGCTCCTACGAGCAGTACTTC.

This sequence joins TRBV2 and TRBJ1-5; 9 nucleotides line up with TRBD1. This CDR3 region has 15 residues. Germline CDR1 is SNHLY and CDR2 is FYNNEI. J lost 0 bases, V lost 7 bases, and 4 bases had no gene match. This CDR3 is CASTEDRGSNQPQHF. The CDR3 DNA reads as TGTGCCAGCACCGAGGACAGGGGTAGCAATCAGCCCCAGCATTTT.

The chain uses TRBV19 and TRBJ1-6; 10 bases are shared with TRBD1. This CDR3 has 15 residues. J gave up 9 bases and V 0 bases, and 2 bases lay outside the gene matches. The germline CDR1 and CDR2 sequences are LNHDA and SQIVND (reference sequence). CDR3 sequence reads: CASSIEGQGRSPLHF. The CDR3 DNA reads as TGTGCCAGTAGTATAGAGGGACAGGGGCGTTCACCCCTCCACTTT.

This chain connects TRBV11-2 to TRBJ1-6; D is unresolved. Germline V gives CDR1 SGHAT, CDR2 FQNNGV. V dropped 0 bases and J dropped 9 bases, with 12 bases sitting between them. The CDR3 spans 15 residues. CDR3 sequence reads: CASSLDRGSASPLHF. CDR3 coding DNA: TGTGCCAGCAGCTTAGATCGAGGGTCGGCTTCACCCCTCCACTTT.

This clone was counted once. The CDR3 coding sequence is TGTGCCAGCAGCCTTGCGGGACAGGGATACAATGAGCAGTTCTTC. Protein: CASSLAGQGYNEQFF. The chain has TRBV7-2 and TRBJ2-1; the match to TRBD1 covers 9 bases. The CDR3 runs to 15 residues. Germline assignment: CDR1 SGHTA and CDR2 FQGNSA. The V gene end was trimmed by 5 bases and the J gene end by 4 bases; junction bases not matched to a gene: 6.

V and J are TRBV15 and TRBJ1-6; weak D call: TRBD1 (5 bases). V was pared by 5 bases and J by 6 bases, with 14 bases between. Per the germline V gene, CDR1 is LNHNV and CDR2 is YYDKDF (reference sequence). This CDR3 has 15 residues. The chain's CDR3 is CATSDWGSGNSPLHF. CDR3 DNA: TGTGCCACCAGCGACTGGGGCTCGGGTAATTCACCCCTCCACTTT.

The chain carries TRBV6-1 and TRBJ2-5; D call uncertain. The CDR3 loop spans 14 amino acids. CDR1 is MNHNS, CDR2 SASEGT, per germline. V was trimmed by 0 bases and J by 3 bases, leaving 8 bases between them. The CDR3 region has the DNA TGTGCCAGCAGTGAAGCTCTCCCAGAAGAGACCCAGTACTTC. Protein sequence: CASSEALPEETQYF.

The rearrangement links TRBV2 to TRBJ1-3; maybe TRBD1 (5 bases). The CDR3 has 15 amino acids. Looked up from germline, CDR1 is SNHLY and CDR2 is FYNNEI. The V end lost 7 bases, the J end lost 2 bases, and 15 bases lay between the germline ends. CDR3 sequence: CASTPGGAAGNTIYF. For the CDR3, the DNA is TGTGCCAGCACCCCGGGAGGGGCAGCTGGAAACACCATATATTTT.

The chain employs TRBV7-7 and TRBJ2-5, with 8 positions matching TRBD2. J gave up 5 bases and V 5 bases, and 7 bases lay outside the gene matches. Germline-derived CDR1 and CDR2 are SSHAT and FNYEAQ (reference sequence). This CDR3 region has 14 residues. This CDR3 reads CASSPGGGRETQYF. CDR3 in DNA: TGTGCCAGCAGCCCCGGCGGGGGGCGTGAGACCCAGTACTTC.

The rearrangement joins TRBV7-8 to TRBJ1-5; D not certain. The germline gives CDR1 SGHVS, CDR2 FQNEAQ. V shed 3 bases and J shed 5 bases, with 14 bases lying between them. This CDR3 is 15 amino acids long. The CDR3 spells CASSLRARVDQPQHF. In DNA, the CDR3 is TGTGCCAGCAGCTTGAGGGCAAGGGTGGATCAGCCCCAGCATTTT. The full variable domain, rest sourced from reference TRBV7-8 and TRBJ1-5, is GAGVSQSPRYKVAKRGQDVALRCDPISGHVSLFWYQQALGQGPEFLTYFQNEAQLDKSGLPSDRFFAERPEGSVSTLKIQRTQQEDSAVYLCASSLRARVDQPQHFGDGTRLSIL.

CDR3 in amino acids: CASSRGPTNQPQHF. DNA for the CDR3: TGTGCCAGCAGCCGTGGCCCGACTAATCAGCCCCAGCATTTT. V is TRBV11-2 and J is TRBJ1-5; D uncertain. V shed 5 bases and J shed 4 bases, with 12 bases lying between them. The CDR3 extends over 14 amino acids. Germline lookup yields CDR1 SGHAT and CDR2 FQNNGV.

This chain connects TRBV7-2 to TRBJ2-5, with D possibly TRBD2 on 5 matching bases. Trimming removed 1 base from V and 4 bases from J, with 7 bases in between. The CDR3 length is 13 residues. Germline V lookup: CDR1 SGHTA, CDR2 FQGNSA. The chain's CDR3 is CASSLVRGETQYF. CDR3 DNA sequence: TGTGCCAGCAGCTTAGTCCGGGGAGAGACCCAGTACTTC.

The chain joins TRBV29-1 to TRBJ1-1; tentatively, D is TRBD1 (5 bases). The V gene lost 4 bases and the J gene lost 5 bases, with 8 bases spanning the gap. Germline V gene data show CDR1 as SQVTM and CDR2 as ANQGSEA. This CDR3 comprises 11 residues. The CDR3 DNA reads TGCAGCGTTGCCAAGGGGACTGAAGCTTTCTTT. It yields the protein CSVAKGTEAFF.

V usage is TRBV19 and J usage is TRBJ1-5; D not certain. Germline CDR1 reads LNHDA; CDR2 reads SQIVND (reference sequence). This CDR3 is built from 17 residues. Trimming stripped 3 bases from V and 3 bases from J, with 18 bases between. The CDR3 sequence is CASSIGVGTVINQPQHF. DNA for the CDR3: TGTGCCAGTAGTATTGGCGTTGGTACAGTGATCAATCAGCCCCAGCATTTT.

V and J are TRBV7-2 and TRBJ1-4, with TRBD1 matching 8 bases. The CDR3 spans 15 residues. Germline loops: CDR1 SGHTA, CDR2 FQGNSA. The ends lost 5 bases at V and 2 bases at J; junction bases unmatched: 4. The CDR3 nucleotides read TGTGCCAGCAGCCCAAGACAGGGGACTAATGAAAAACTGTTTTTT. Translating gives CASSPRQGTNEKLFF.

The chain links TRBV7-9 to TRBJ2-2, with a weak D call TRBD1 (5 bases). Trimming removed 1 base at V and 0 bases at J, with 6 bases between. The CDR3 is made up of 15 amino acids. Germline CDR1 is SEHNR and CDR2 is FQNEAQ (reference sequence). CDR3 nucleotide sequence: TGTGCCAGCAGCTTAGAGGGGCCGAACACCGGGGAGCTGTTTTTT. It is translated as CASSLEGPNTGELFF.

The V and J genes are TRBV5-8 and TRBJ1-2; D is ambiguous. V lost 0 bases and J lost 7, with 13 bases in between. Germline CDR1 SGHTS, CDR2 YDEGEE. This CDR3 has 14 residues. The CDR3 reads CASSLEVARGGYTF. CDR3 sequence (DNA): TGTGCCAGCAGCTTGGAGGTAGCACGGGGTGGCTACACCTTC.

The rearrangement uses TRBV4-1 and TRBJ1-5, with 9 bases matching TRBD1. Germline trimming cut 2 bases from V and 5 bases from J; bases unmatched to any gene: 4. CDR3 length equals 15 residues. CDR1 and CDR2 from the germline V gene are MGHRA and YSYEKL. CDR3 DNA sequence: TGCGCCAGCAGCCAATTCGACAGGGGGTATCAGCCCCAGCATTTT. Translating it yields CASSQFDRGYQPQHF.

This chain links TRBV4-1 with TRBJ1-1; D may be TRBD1 (6 bases). Germline loops: CDR1 MGHRA, CDR2 YSYEKL. V was trimmed by 0 bases and J by 7 bases, leaving 12 bases between them. The CDR3 has 14 residues. The CDR3 spells CASSQDRGSGEAFF. The CDR3 nucleotides are TGCGCCAGCAGCCAAGATAGGGGGTCCGGTGAAGCTTTCTTT.